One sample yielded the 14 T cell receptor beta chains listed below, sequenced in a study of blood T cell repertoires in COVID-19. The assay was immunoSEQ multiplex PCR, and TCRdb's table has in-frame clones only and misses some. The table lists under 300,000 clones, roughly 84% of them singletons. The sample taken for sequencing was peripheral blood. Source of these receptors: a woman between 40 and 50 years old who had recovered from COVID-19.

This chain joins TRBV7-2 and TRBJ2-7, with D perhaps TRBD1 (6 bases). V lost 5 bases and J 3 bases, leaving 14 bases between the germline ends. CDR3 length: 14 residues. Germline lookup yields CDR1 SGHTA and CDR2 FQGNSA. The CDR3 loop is CASSTFYRDYEQYF. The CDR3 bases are TGTGCCAGCAGCACGTTCTACAGGGACTACGAGCAGTACTTC.

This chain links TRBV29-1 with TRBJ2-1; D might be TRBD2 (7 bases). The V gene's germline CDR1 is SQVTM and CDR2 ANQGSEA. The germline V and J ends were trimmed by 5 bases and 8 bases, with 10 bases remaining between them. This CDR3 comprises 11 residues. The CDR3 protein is CSVRGADEQFF. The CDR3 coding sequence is TGCAGCGTTCGGGGGGCCGATGAGCAGTTCTTC.

The CDR3 DNA is TGCGCCAGCAGCCCCTCGGCGGGGGGATCCACAGATACGCAGTATTTT. This translates into CASSPSAGGSTDTQYF. The chain couples TRBV5-1 to TRBJ2-3; 8 positions match TRBD2. CDR1 is SGHRS and CDR2 is YFSETQ in the germline V gene. This CDR3 has 16 residues. V dropped 4 bases and J dropped 2; count of bases not matched to a gene: 9.

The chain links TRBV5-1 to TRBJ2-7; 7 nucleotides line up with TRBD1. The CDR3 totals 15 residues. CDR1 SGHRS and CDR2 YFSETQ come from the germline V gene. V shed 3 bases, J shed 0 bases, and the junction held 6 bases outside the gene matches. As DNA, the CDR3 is TGCGCCAGCAGCTCCCTTCGGGACAGCTCCTACGAGCAGTACTTC. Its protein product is CASSSLRDSSYEQYF. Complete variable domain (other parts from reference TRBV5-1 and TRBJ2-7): KAGVTQTPRYLIKTRGQQVTLSCSPISGHRSVSWYQQTPGQGLQFLFEYFSETQRNKGNFPGRFSGRQFSNSRSEMNVSTLELGDSALYLCASSSLRDSSYEQYFGPGTRLTVT.

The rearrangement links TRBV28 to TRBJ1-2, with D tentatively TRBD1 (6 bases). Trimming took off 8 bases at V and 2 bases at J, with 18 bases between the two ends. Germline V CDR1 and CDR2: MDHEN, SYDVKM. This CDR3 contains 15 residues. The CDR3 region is CASSPRGGLNYGYTF. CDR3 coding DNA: TGTGCCAGCTCCCCTCGCGGGGGGCTGAACTATGGCTACACCTTC.

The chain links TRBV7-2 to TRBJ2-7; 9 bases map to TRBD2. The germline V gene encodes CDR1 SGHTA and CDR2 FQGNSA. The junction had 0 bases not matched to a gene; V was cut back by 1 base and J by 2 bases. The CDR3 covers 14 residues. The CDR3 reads CASSLGGRAYEQYF. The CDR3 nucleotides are TGTGCCAGCAGCTTAGGCGGGAGGGCCTACGAGCAGTACTTC.

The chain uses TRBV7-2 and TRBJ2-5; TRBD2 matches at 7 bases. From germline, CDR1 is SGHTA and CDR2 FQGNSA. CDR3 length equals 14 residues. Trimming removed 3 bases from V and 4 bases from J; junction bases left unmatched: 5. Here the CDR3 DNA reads TGTGCCAGCAGCTTCCGGGGGGAGGTAGAGACCCAGTACTTC. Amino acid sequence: CASSFRGEVETQYF.

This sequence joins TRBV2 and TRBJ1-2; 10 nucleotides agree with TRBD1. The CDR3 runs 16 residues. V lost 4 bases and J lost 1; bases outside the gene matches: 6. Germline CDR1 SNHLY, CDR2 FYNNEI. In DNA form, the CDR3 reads TGTGCCAGCAGTGTGCGACAGGGGGCGAGTAACTATGGCTACACCTTC. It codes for CASSVRQGASNYGYTF.

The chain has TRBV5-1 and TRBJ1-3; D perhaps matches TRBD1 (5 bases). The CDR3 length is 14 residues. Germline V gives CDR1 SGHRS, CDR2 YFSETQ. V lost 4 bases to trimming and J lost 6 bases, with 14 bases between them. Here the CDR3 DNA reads TGCGCCAGCAGCCACGAGACAGCAACAAACACCATATATTTT. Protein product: CASSHETATNTIYF.

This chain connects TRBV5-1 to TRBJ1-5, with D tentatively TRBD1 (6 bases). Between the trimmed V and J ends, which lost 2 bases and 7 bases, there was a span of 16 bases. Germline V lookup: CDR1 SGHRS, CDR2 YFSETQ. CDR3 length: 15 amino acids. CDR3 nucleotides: TGCGCCAGCAGCTTACAAGGGGGAGAGGAGCAGCCCCAGCATTTT. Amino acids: CASSLQGGEEQPQHF.

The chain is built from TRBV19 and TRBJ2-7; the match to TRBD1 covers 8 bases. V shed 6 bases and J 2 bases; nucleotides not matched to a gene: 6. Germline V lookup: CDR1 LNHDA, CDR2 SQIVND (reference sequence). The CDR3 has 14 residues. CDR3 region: CASSSGQGAYEQYF. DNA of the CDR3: TGTGCCAGTAGCTCAGGACAGGGAGCCTACGAGCAGTACTTC.

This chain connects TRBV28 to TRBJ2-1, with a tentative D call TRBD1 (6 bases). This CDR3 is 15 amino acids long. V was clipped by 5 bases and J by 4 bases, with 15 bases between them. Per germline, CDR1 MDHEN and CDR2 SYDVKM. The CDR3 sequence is CASSPLGGPYNEQFF. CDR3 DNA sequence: TGTGCCAGCAGTCCCTTAGGGGGACCGTACAATGAGCAGTTCTTC.

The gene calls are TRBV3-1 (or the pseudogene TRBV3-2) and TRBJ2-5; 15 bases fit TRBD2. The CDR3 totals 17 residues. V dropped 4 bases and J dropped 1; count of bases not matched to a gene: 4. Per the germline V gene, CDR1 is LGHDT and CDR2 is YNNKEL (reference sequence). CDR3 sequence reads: CASSPGTSGGPQETQYF. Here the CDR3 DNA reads TGTGCCAGCAGCCCAGGGACTAGCGGGGGGCCCCAAGAGACCCAGTACTTC.

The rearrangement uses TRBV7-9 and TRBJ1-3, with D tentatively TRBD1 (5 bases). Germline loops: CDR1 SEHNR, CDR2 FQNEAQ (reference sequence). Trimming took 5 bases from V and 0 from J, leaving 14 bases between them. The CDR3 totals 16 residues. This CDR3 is CASSPTTAYSGNTIYF. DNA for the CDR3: TGTGCCAGCAGCCCGACGACAGCATACTCTGGAAACACCATATATTTT.